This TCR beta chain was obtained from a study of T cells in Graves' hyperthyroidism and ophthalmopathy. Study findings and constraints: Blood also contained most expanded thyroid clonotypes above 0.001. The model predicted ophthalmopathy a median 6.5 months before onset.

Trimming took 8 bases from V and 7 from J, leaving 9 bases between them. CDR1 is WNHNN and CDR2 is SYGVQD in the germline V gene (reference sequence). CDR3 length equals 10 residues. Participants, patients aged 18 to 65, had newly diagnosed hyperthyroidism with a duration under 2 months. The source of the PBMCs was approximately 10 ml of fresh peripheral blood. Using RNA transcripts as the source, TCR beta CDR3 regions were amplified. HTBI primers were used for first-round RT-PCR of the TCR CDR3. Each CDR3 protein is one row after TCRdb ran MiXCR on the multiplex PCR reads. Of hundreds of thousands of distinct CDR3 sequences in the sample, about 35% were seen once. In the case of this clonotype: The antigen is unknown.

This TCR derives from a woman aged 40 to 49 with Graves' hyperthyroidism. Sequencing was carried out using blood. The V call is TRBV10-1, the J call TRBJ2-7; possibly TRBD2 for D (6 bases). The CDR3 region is CASRGREQYF. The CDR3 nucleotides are TGCGCCAGCCGGGGGAGAGAGCAGTACTTC.